This T cell receptor (beta chain) emerged from a study of shared clonotypes between healthy human individuals (dated by TCRdb to the early 2020s). Study-level background: The cohort comprised a couple of women and a few men aged 18 to 49 years. Leukapheresis yielded between about 0.85 and 10 billion PBMCs per donor. The study deeply sequenced blood TCR repertoires of five healthy adults to estimate repertoire size and the extent of clonotype sharing between individuals. Per donor, three plates each were used for CD4 naive and CD4 memory, two for CD8 naive, and one for CD8 memory. Different laboratories and diverse techniques were used to prepare libraries and sequence TCR repertoires, to increase sequencing depth and limit assay-specific biases. The study at large found these results: Larger estimated clonotype richness was generally found for naive subsets than for memory subsets. Based on pairwise subsampling, the degree of clonotype sharing among donors was expected to be affected by sequencing depth. Compared with non-shared clonotypes, clonotypes shared by all four sorted-subset donors had higher generation probabilities. When a few donors were compared, the shared fraction of clonotypes was around 5% for naive CD4, around 3.6% for naive CD8, 2.3% for memory CD4, and 0.35% to 0.4% for memory CD8. Because the study included a small number of donors, the genetic and exposure-history diversity represented was limited. Sampling was restricted to blood, and TCR repertoires in tissues likely differ from the TCR repertoires found in blood. Even with the large sequencing depth, rarefaction of the sorted-subset datasets indicated that sequencing was incomplete.

A remark on this clone: The antigen it binds to is not known. No much larger clone is present one base from it, and per-base qualities are unavailable.

Using the deep immunoSEQ assay, multiplex PCR amplified TCR CDR3 regions from genomic DNA. Genomic DNA extracted from each cell subset was distributed evenly over all wells of several immunoSEQ 96-well plates, and each plate served as one replicate. For sorted subsets, around 0.2 ug of genomic DNA, equivalent to around 29,000 T cell genomes, went into each replicate PCR. Purified libraries were measured with a Qubit 3.0 fluorometer, size-checked on a Bioanalyzer 2100, and measured again with the KAPA Library Quantification kit. Each immunoSEQ 96-well plate was sequenced on its own single-read 150-cycle Illumina NextSeq 550 flow cell. On the authors' methods: Because the immunoSEQ output included only junctional sequences and no quality scores, the filtering could not be the same as the filtering used for full-length reads. To assign V/J genes and CDR3, sequences were annotated against IMGT germline references using PyIR, a Python wrapper for IgBLAST v1.9. Reads with weak V/J assignments (E-value above 1e-6), missing CDR3, stop codons, out-of-frame junctions, or ambiguous translated residues were removed. V3J clonotypes were defined by identical inferred V gene, J gene, and CDR3 amino acid sequence. The percentage overlap between two repertoires was calculated by dividing the number of shared unique clonotypes by the size of the smaller repertoire. Richness of each repertoire was evaluated using RTK rarefaction, the Chao1 estimator, and Recon v2.1 estimates of unobserved clonotypes. For all TCRbeta clonotypes obtained by the gDNA method from a handful of donors, generation probabilities were computed with OLGA. In TCRdb, the immuneACCESS table is reduced to in-frame sequences with V and J assigned. These tables do not hold every clone; where another copy was compared, an unresolved V gene accounts for under half, and the others remain unexplained. That table is the source of V, J and clone size, and D and trimming were worked out from the DNA. In all, the sample holds millions of clones, and roughly 94% of those were seen once. The ten biggest clones cover approximately 0.13% of the sample.

Healthy HIV-negative adults with no recently reported acute infections or vaccinations were included as donors. Every donor was a Caucasian adult living in Nashville, Tennessee, USA. CD4+ T cells were enriched by magnetic negative selection, after which naive cells were positively selected on CD45RA and the negative fraction was taken as the memory subset. After blood collection by leukapheresis, PBMCs were isolated using Ficoll-Histopaque density gradient centrifugation and then cryopreserved in the vapor phase of liquid nitrogen. Analytical flow cytometry was used to check the purity and quantity of every magnetically sorted T cell population. Each sorted fraction had its genomic DNA isolated and then quantified by UV absorbance on a Nanodrop 2000c. V is cut back by 6 bases and J by 4 bases, with 9 bases in the junction unmatched. The CDR3 has 16 amino acids, counting the end cysteine and phenylalanine. The CDR3 DNA has 48 bases and is translated from base 1. Taken from the germline V gene, the CDR1 and CDR2 loops are MRHNA and SNTAGT.

This sequence originates from a man aged 18 to 35 in good health. The chain was built from TRBV6-4 and TRBJ2-3; 11 of the junction bases match TRBD2. The sequenced material came from naive CD4+ T cells sorted from blood. The sample's cell subset or site, from its label and the paper: CD45RA+ positively selected. The nucleotide sequence reads TGTGCCAGCAGCCCTGGACTAGCGGGTCACTCAGATACGCAGTATTTT. It translates to CASSPGLAGHSDTQYF.